The 10 T cell receptor beta chains below all came from one sample that was sequenced in a study of regulatory T cells in long-lasting Graves disease. Sample time point: newly diagnosed GD, antithyroid drugs for less than 3 months. The TCR library used RNA extracted from PBMCs. Assembly of TCR beta libraries relied on iRepertoire HTBI primers together with Arm-PCR of CDR3 regions. One entry per CDR3 protein results from TCRdb running MiXCR on the multiplex PCR reads. The sample consists of under 300,000 distinct CDR3 sequences, about 20% of them appearing once. This sample also belongs to another study, concerning T cells in Graves' hyperthyroidism and ophthalmopathy.

Sequenced here: peripheral blood mononuclear cells (PBMCs), sampled at new diagnosis, from a patient treated with antithyroid drugs. These TCRs come from a woman aged 25-40 years with Graves disease.

The chain is built from TRBV10-3 and TRBJ1-2; TRBD1 is a possible D gene (5 bases). Germline CDR1 ENHRY, CDR2 SYGVKD. Trimming removed 7 bases at V and 5 bases at J, with 20 bases between. The CDR3 has 15 amino acids. CDR3 in DNA: TGTGCCATCACCGGGTGGCCCACGGGACCTTATGGCTACACCTTC. This translates into CAITGWPTGPYGYTF.

Notes on this clonotype: This clone may be a read error of a much larger clone one base away. The chain employs TRBV20-1 and TRBJ1-1; TRBD1 is a possible D gene (6 bases). Germline V CDR1 and CDR2: DFQATT, SNEGSKA (reference sequence). The ends were cut back, 3 bases at V and 11 bases at J, with 16 bases in the middle. The CDR3 is made up of 12 amino acids. CDR3 residues: CSASWASRGAFF. For the CDR3, the DNA is TGCAGTGCTAGTTGGGCTTCGAGGGGGGCTTTCTTT.

This clonotype was recorded a few times. The chain couples TRBV5-1 to TRBJ2-2; no clear D gene. CDR1 SGHRS and CDR2 YFSETQ come from the germline V gene. The CDR3 extends over 16 amino acids. Between the trimmed V and J ends, which lost 7 bases and 1 base, there was a span of 17 bases. CDR3 sequence (DNA): TGCGCCAGCGGCTCGGTTGCGCCGCTGAACACCGGGGAGCTGTTTTTT. Protein: CASGSVAPLNTGELFF. The full variable domain, in which reference TRBV5-1 and TRBJ2-2 provide the parts outside the CDR3, is KAGVTQTPRYLIKTRGQQVTLSCSPISGHRSVSWYQQTPGQGLQFLFEYFSETQRNKGNFPGRFSGRQFSNSRSEMNVSTLELGDSALYLCASGSVAPLNTGELFFGEGSRLTVL.

This clonotype was observed a handful of times. This could be a read error, since a much larger clone is one nucleotide away. The V call is TRBV27, the J call TRBJ1-5; unclear D gene. The V end lost 4 bases, the J end lost 5 bases, and 12 bases lay between the germline ends. CDR1 MNHEY and CDR2 SMNVEV come from the germline V gene (reference sequence). This CDR3 contains 14 residues. CDR3 coding DNA: TGTGCCAGCAGTTCCGATCGTTTCGATCAGCCCCAGCATTTT. It codes for CASSSDRFDQPQHF.

This clonotype came up many times. The V and J genes are TRBV11-3 and TRBJ2-1; the D is unclear. The CDR3 length is 14 residues. V lost 5 bases and J 0 bases, leaving 8 bases between the germline ends. CDR1 SGHNT and CDR2 YENEEA come from the germline V gene. This chain's CDR3 is CASSPANSYNEQFF. DNA for the CDR3: TGTGCCAGCAGCCCCGCGAACTCCTACAATGAGCAGTTCTTC.

As concerns this clonotype: This may stem from a read error, because a much larger clone lies one nucleotide away. The chain carries TRBV7-9 and TRBJ2-6; weak D call: TRBD1 (5 bases). The ends were cut back, 1 base at V and 2 bases at J, with 12 bases in the middle. The germline V gene has CDR1 SEHNR and CDR2 FQNEAQ (reference sequence). The CDR3 has 17 residues. CDR3 residues: CASSLGSGAPGANVLTF. CDR3 DNA sequence: TGTGCCAGCAGCTTAGGGAGTGGGGCCCCTGGGGCCAACGTCCTGACTTTC.

The chain recombines TRBV3-1 with TRBJ2-7, with 8 nucleotides matching TRBD1. Germline-derived CDR1 and CDR2 are LGHDT and YNNKEL (reference sequence). V lost 4 bases and J lost 12; bases outside the gene matches: 8. The CDR3 contains 12 residues. The CDR3 DNA reads as TGTGCCAGCAGCCCCGGACAGGGCCCAGGGTACTTC. Translation gives CASSPGQGPGYF.

This clonotype was seen ten or more times. This sequence joins TRBV5-1 and TRBJ2-7; tentatively, D is TRBD1 or TRBD2 (5 bases each). The CDR3 sequence is 15 residues long. The V and J ends lost 4 bases and 0 bases respectively, with 14 bases between them. Per germline, CDR1 SGHRS and CDR2 YFSETQ. The CDR3 DNA reads as TGCGCCAGCAGCCGGGACGCCTCAAGCTCCTACGAGCAGTACTTC. This gives the protein CASSRDASSSYEQYF.

This clonotype was seen ten or more times. CDR3 in DNA: TGTGCCAGCAGCTTAGCGCGGCAGACTGAAGCTTTCTTT. Protein product: CASSLARQTEAFF. The chain couples TRBV11-1 to TRBJ1-1, with no clear D. CDR3 size: 13 residues. Germline V gene sequence: CDR1 SGHAT, CDR2 FQDESV (reference sequence). Trimming took 0 bases from V and 5 from J, leaving 7 bases between them.

This clonotype was seen more than once but under ten times. A far larger clone is one base from this, pointing to a likely read error. The rearrangement links TRBV5-1 to TRBJ1-5, with 7 bases aligning to TRBD1. The CDR3 covers 16 residues. Germline V gene data show CDR1 as SGHRS and CDR2 as YFSETQ. CDR3: CASSLFRGGGNQPQRF. The CDR3, as DNA: TGTGCCAGCAGCTTGTTTCGAGGGGGCGGCAATCAGCCCCAGCGTTTT.